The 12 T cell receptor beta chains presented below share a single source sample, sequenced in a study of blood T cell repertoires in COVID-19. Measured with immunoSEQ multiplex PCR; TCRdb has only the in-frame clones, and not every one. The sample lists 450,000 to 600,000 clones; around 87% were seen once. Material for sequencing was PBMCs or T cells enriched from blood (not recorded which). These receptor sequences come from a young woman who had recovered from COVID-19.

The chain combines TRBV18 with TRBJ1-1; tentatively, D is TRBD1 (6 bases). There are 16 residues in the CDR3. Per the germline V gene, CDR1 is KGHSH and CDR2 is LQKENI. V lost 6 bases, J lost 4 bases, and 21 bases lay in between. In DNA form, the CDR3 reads TGTGCCAGCTCCCTTGGACAGCTCGAAGGGAGCACTGAAGCTTTCTTT. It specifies CASSLGQLEGSTEAFF. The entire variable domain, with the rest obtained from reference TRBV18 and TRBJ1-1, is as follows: NAGVMQNPRHLVRRRGQEARLRCSPMKGHSHVYWYRQLPEEGLKFMVYLQKENIIDESGMPKERFSAEFPKEGPSILRIQQVVRGDSAAYFCASSLGQLEGSTEAFFGQGTRLTVV.

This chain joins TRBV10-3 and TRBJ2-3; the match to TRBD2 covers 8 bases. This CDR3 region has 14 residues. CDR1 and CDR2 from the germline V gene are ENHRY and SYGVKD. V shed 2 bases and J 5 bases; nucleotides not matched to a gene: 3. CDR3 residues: CAISEGLARDTQYF. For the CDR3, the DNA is TGTGCCATCAGTGAGGGACTAGCAAGAGATACGCAGTATTTT.

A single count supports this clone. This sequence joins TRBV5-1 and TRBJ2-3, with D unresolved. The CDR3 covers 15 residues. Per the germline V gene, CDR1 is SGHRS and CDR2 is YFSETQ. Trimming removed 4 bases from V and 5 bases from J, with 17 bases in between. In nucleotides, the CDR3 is TGCGCCAGCAGCACTACCCAACTCCTAGGAGATACGCAGTATTTT. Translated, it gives CASSTTQLLGDTQYF.

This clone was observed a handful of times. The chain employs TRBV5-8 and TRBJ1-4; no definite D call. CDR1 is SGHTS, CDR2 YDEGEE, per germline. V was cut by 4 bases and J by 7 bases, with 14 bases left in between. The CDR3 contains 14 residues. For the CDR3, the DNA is TGTGCCAGCAGCCCCGGTCGAGCGGTTGAAAAACTGTTTTTT. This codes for CASSPGRAVEKLFF.

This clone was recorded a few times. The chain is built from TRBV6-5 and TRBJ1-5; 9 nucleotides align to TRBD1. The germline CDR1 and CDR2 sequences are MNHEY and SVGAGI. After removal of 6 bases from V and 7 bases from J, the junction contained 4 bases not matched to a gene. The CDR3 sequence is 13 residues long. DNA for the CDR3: TGTGCCAGCAGCCCCGGGACAGGGCAGCCCCAGCATTTT. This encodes CASSPGTGQPQHF.

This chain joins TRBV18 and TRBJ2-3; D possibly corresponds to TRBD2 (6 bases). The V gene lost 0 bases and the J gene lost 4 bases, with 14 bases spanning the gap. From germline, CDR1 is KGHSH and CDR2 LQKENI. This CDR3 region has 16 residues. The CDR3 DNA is TGTGCCAGCTCACCACCGGGACTCCCTTGGGCAGATACGCAGTATTTT. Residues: CASSPPGLPWADTQYF.

CDR3 sequence: CASSNPIEGRKGTQYF. In DNA form, the CDR3 reads TGTGCCAGCAGCAACCCGATTGAGGGTCGCAAGGGGACCCAGTACTTC. The genes are TRBV9 and TRBJ2-5; TRBD2 might be the D (5 bases). Germline-derived CDR1 and CDR2 are SGDLS and YYNGEE. The V gene lost 4 bases and the J gene lost 7 bases, with 23 bases spanning the gap. This CDR3 has 16 residues. Full variable domain (rest looked up from reference TRBV9 and TRBJ2-5): DSGVTQTPKHLITATGQRVTLRCSPRSGDLSVYWYQQSLDQGLQFLIQYYNGEERAKGNILERFSAQQFPDLHSELNLSSLELGDSALYFCASSNPIEGRKGTQYFGPGTRLLVL.

The CDR3 protein is CSASPIRTYGGYGYTF. CDR3 sequence (DNA): TGCAGTGCTAGTCCCATTCGGACCTACGGAGGGTATGGCTACACCTTC. The genes are TRBV20-1 and TRBJ1-2; unclear D gene. The V gene lost 3 bases and the J gene lost 5 bases, with 22 bases spanning the gap. The germline V gene has CDR1 DFQATT and CDR2 SNEGSKA (reference sequence). The CDR3 is made up of 16 amino acids.

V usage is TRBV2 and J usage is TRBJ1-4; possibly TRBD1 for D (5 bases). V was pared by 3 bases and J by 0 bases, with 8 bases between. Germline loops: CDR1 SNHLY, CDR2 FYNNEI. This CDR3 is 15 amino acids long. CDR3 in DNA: TGTGCCAGCAGTGACTGGGGGGCAACTAATGAAAAACTGTTTTTT. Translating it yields CASSDWGATNEKLFF.

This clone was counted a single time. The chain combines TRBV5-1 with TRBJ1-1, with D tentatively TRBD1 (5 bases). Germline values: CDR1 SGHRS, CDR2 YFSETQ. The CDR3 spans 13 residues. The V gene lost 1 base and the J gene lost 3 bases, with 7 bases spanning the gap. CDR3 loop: CASSLLQDTEAFF. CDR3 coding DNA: TGCGCCAGCAGCTTGCTACAGGACACTGAAGCTTTCTTT.

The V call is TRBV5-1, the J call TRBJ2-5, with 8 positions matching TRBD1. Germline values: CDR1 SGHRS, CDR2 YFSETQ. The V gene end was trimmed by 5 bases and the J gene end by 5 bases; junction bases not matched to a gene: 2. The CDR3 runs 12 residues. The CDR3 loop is CASRRDRETQYF. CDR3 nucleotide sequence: TGCGCCAGCAGGCGGGACAGGGAGACCCAGTACTTC.

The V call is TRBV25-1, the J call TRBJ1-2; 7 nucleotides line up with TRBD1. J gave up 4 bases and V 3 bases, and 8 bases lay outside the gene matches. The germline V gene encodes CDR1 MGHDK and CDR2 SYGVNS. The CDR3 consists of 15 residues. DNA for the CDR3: TGTGCCAGCAGTGAGAAGGGGGCGAGGGTCTATGGCTACACCTTC. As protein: CASSEKGARVYGYTF.